There are a few counts of the clone carrying this T cell receptor (beta chain). The sample originates from a study of T-cell reconstitution after alpha-beta-depleted transplantation in children. Unique molecular identifiers were incorporated into the prepared TCRbeta library. Each CDR3 protein gets one entry after TCRdb re-called the PCR reads with MiXCR. The repertoire holds just under 550,000 distinct CDR3 sequences, 15% to 20% seen once, with 3% to 4% in the top ten. The V end was cut by 4 bases, the J end by 9 bases, with 10 bases between. In germline, CDR1 is SQVTM, CDR2 ANQGSEA. The CDR3 length is 11 residues.

The specimen comprised PBMCs from the stem cell graft donor, sampled from the stem cell graft. The TCR originated in a human donor who donated a stem cell graft to a child with acute lymphoblastic leukemia. J is TRBJ2-1 and V is TRBV29-1; D call uncertain. The CDR3 loop reads CSVVHFVEQFF. Here the CDR3 DNA reads TGCAGCGTTGTACATTTCGTTGAGCAGTTCTTC.